Presented here are 22 T cell receptor beta chains from one specimen sequenced in a study of cytomegalovirus exposure and HLA in healthy donors. Profiled with immunoSEQ multiplex PCR; TCRdb holds only in-frame clones, not every one. This sample carries about 160,000 clones, around nine tenths of them seen once, and the ten largest clones take approximately 3%. Sequenced sample: PBMCs. All receptors come from a man between 18 and 35 years old in good health and CMV-seronegative.

The chain links TRBV4-1 to TRBJ2-1; maybe TRBD2 (8 bases). This CDR3 has 15 amino acids. Deletions cut 8 bases from V and 8 bases from J, with 22 bases between. Germline-derived CDR1 and CDR2 are MGHRA and YSYEKL. DNA of the CDR3: TGCGCCAGCCGGGCCGGGCGGGGGGACAGCCATGAGCAGTTCTTC. Translated, it gives CASRAGRGDSHEQFF.

The J gene is TRBJ2-1, the V gene TRBV28, with D tentatively TRBD2 (5 bases). V was cut by 10 bases and J by 4 bases, with 14 bases left in between. CDR1 and CDR2 from the germline V gene are MDHEN and SYDVKM. The CDR3 totals 13 residues. In DNA, the CDR3 is TGTGCCACCCGACATAGCGTGTACAATGAGCAGTTCTTC. Translation: CATRHSVYNEQFF. The variable domain in full, with the rest retrieved from reference TRBV28 and TRBJ2-1, is DVKVTQSSRYLVKRTGEKVFLECVQDMDHENMFWYRQDPGLGLRLIYFSYDVKMKEKGDIPEGYSVSREKKERFSLILESASTNQTSMYLCATRHSVYNEQFFGPGTRLTVL.

The gene calls are TRBV11-2 and TRBJ2-2, with D tentatively TRBD2 (6 bases). From germline, CDR1 is SGHAT and CDR2 FQNNGV. V gave up 1 base and J gave up 8 bases, with 14 bases separating them. The CDR3 is 15 amino acids. CDR3 coding DNA: TGTGCCAGCAGCTTAGTGGAGGGCCTCAATGGGGAGCTGTTTTTT. Translation: CASSLVEGLNGELFF.

This clone was seen a single time. The chain recombines TRBV28 with TRBJ1-1, with TRBD1 matching 7 bases. The CDR3 is 13 amino acids. Per germline, CDR1 MDHEN and CDR2 SYDVKM. J was trimmed by 4 bases and V by 5 bases; bases with no gene match: 4. CDR3 in DNA: TGTGCCAGCAGTGCCCCAGGGGGCACTGAAGCTTTCTTT. This codes for CASSAPGGTEAFF. The variable domain in full, completed from reference TRBV28 and TRBJ1-1, reads DVKVTQSSRYLVKRTGEKVFLECVQDMDHENMFWYRQDPGLGLRLIYFSYDVKMKEKGDIPEGYSVSREKKERFSLILESASTNQTSMYLCASSAPGGTEAFFGQGTRLTVV.

CDR3 protein: CASSFKQGSTEAFF. The CDR3 bases are TGTGCCAGCAGCTTTAAACAGGGGAGTACTGAAGCTTTCTTT. V usage is TRBV5-4 and J usage is TRBJ1-1; 7 bases map to TRBD1. CDR3 size: 14 residues. V dropped 2 bases and J dropped 5; count of bases not matched to a gene: 6. Germline V gene data show CDR1 as SGHNT and CDR2 as YYREEE (reference sequence). Full variable domain (remainder filled in from reference TRBV5-4 and TRBJ1-1): ETGVTQSPTHLIKTRGQQVTLRCSSQSGHNTVSWYQQALGQGPQFIFQYYREEENGRGNFPPRFSGLQFPNYSSELNVNALELDDSALYLCASSFKQGSTEAFFGQGTRLTVV.

This clone was observed once. The genes are TRBV27 and TRBJ2-7, with TRBD2 identical over 10 bases. The CDR3 length is 15 residues. J gave up 3 bases and V 2 bases, and 4 bases lay outside the gene matches. The germline V gene has CDR1 MNHEY and CDR2 SMNVEV (reference sequence). The CDR3 spells CASSLRAGGNYEQYF. The CDR3 bases are TGTGCCAGCAGTTTAAGAGCGGGAGGGAACTACGAGCAGTACTTC.

V and J are TRBV4-1 and TRBJ1-5, with a possible D match to TRBD1 (5 bases). The CDR3 length is 15 residues. CDR1 is MGHRA and CDR2 is YSYEKL in the germline V gene. Trimming took 1 base from V and 5 from J, leaving 12 bases between them. The DNA for the CDR3 is TGCGCCAGCAGCCAAGTCGGCAGGGAGGATCAGCCCCAGCATTTT. Translating gives CASSQVGREDQPQHF.

V and J are TRBV4-1 and TRBJ2-5, with TRBD2 matching 13 bases. The CDR3 extends over 16 amino acids. Per germline, CDR1 MGHRA and CDR2 YSYEKL. With 4 bases clipped from V and 0 bases from J, the junction kept 2 bases outside the gene matches. The CDR3 here is CASSPGLAGYQETQYF. CDR3 bases: TGCGCCAGCAGCCCGGGACTAGCGGGGTACCAAGAGACCCAGTACTTC.

This clone has a handful of counts. The gene calls are TRBV15 and TRBJ1-2; unclear D gene. The V end lost 3 bases, the J end lost 4 bases, and 12 bases lay between the germline ends. The V gene's germline CDR1 is LNHNV and CDR2 YYDKDF (reference sequence). The CDR3 has 14 residues. The DNA of the CDR3 is TGTGCCACCAGCAGGCCCGTGACGGGCTATGGCTACACCTTC. Translation gives CATSRPVTGYGYTF.

This chain links TRBV28 with TRBJ2-4; D gene uncertain. This CDR3 is built from 11 residues. V lost 2 bases to trimming and J lost 6 bases, with 2 bases between them. Germline V gene sequence: CDR1 MDHEN, CDR2 SYDVKM. The CDR3 region is CASSLRNIQYF. DNA for the CDR3: TGTGCCAGCAGTTTACGAAACATTCAGTACTTC.

The chain has TRBV5-1 and TRBJ2-1, with D maybe TRBD1 (6 bases). This CDR3 is built from 13 residues. V dropped 5 bases and J dropped 3 bases, with 9 bases sitting between them. Germline-derived CDR1 and CDR2 are SGHRS and YFSETQ. CDR3 residues: CASRGAIYNEQFF. The CDR3 DNA is TGCGCCAGCAGGGGGGCCATCTACAATGAGCAGTTCTTC.

The chain carries TRBV10-2 and TRBJ2-6; D is unresolved. CDR3 length: 14 amino acids. Per the germline V gene, CDR1 is WSHSY and CDR2 is SAAADI. Trimming left V 4 bases short and J 0 bases short, with 4 bases between. Here the CDR3 DNA reads TGCGCCAGCAGTGGGGCCTCTGGGGCCAACGTCCTGACTTTC. This gives the protein CASSGASGANVLTF.

The chain couples TRBV4-1 to TRBJ1-2; 8 bases line up with TRBD1. This CDR3 has 14 residues. V dropped 2 bases and J dropped 10; count of bases not matched to a gene: 9. Germline CDR1 reads MGHRA; CDR2 reads YSYEKL. CDR3 in DNA: TGCGCCAGCAGCCAACCCCGGGACAGGCTAGACTACACCTTC. Translated: CASSQPRDRLDYTF.

The chain uses TRBV4-3 and TRBJ2-5; no clear D. This CDR3 has 13 residues. Trimming cost V 4 bases and J 4 bases, with 10 bases left between them. Germline V gene sequence: CDR1 LGHNA, CDR2 YSLEER. The CDR3 reads CASSLVLRETQYF. CDR3 DNA sequence: TGCGCCAGCAGCCTTGTACTCCGAGAGACCCAGTACTTC.

This clone was found a few times. The V and J genes are TRBV7-8 and TRBJ1-1, with 9 bases identical to TRBD1. Per the germline V gene, CDR1 is SGHVS and CDR2 is FQNEAQ. The V gene end was trimmed by 5 bases and the J gene end by 7 bases; junction bases not matched to a gene: 11. This CDR3 has 15 amino acids. CDR3 DNA sequence: TGTGCCAGCAGCGGTATACCGGGACAGGGAGATGAAGCTTTCTTT. It codes for CASSGIPGQGDEAFF.

This clone was counted a single time. The chain uses TRBV6-5 and TRBJ1-1; D is uncertain. CDR3 length equals 15 residues. The V end lost 0 bases, the J end lost 0 bases, and 8 bases lay between the germline ends. Germline V CDR1 and CDR2: MNHEY, SVGAGI. The CDR3 loop reads CASSYSASVNTEAFF. CDR3 DNA: TGTGCCAGCAGTTACTCGGCGAGCGTGAACACTGAAGCTTTCTTT.

The V gene is TRBV7-9, the J gene TRBJ1-2, with TRBD1 matching 11 bases. Trimming took 3 bases from V and 4 from J; bases not matched to a gene: 4. Per germline, CDR1 SEHNR and CDR2 FQNEAQ (reference sequence). This CDR3 spans 15 amino acids. The CDR3 nucleotides read TGTGCCAGCAGCTTCGGACAGGGGGCTCGCTATGGCTACACCTTC. It translates to CASSFGQGARYGYTF.

This clone was counted a single time. The chain uses TRBV6-1 and TRBJ1-3; TRBD1 agrees at 8 bases. Germline V gene lookup returns CDR1 MNHNS and CDR2 SASEGT. V trimming: 6 bases; J trimming: 0 bases; junction bases outside the gene matches: 4. CDR3 size: 15 residues. This CDR3 is CASRTGQGSGNTIYF. The DNA of the CDR3 is TGTGCCAGCAGGACCGGACAGGGCTCTGGAAACACCATATATTTT.

The chain employs TRBV28 and TRBJ2-3; 7 bases are a match to TRBD2. The CDR3 runs 14 residues. Per germline, CDR1 MDHEN and CDR2 SYDVKM. V shed 5 bases, J shed 1 base, and the junction held 3 bases outside the gene matches. The CDR3 reads CASSPRGGTDTQYF. As DNA, the CDR3 is TGTGCCAGCAGTCCTCGGGGGGGCACAGATACGCAGTATTTT.

As DNA, the CDR3 is TGTGCCAGCAGCCCCAGACAGAACAATGAGCAGTTCTTC. The encoded protein is CASSPRQNNEQFF. The V gene is TRBV7-2, the J gene TRBJ2-1; weak D call: TRBD1 (5 bases). Germline V gives CDR1 SGHTA, CDR2 FQGNSA. The CDR3 covers 13 residues. The V end lost 5 bases, the J end lost 5 bases, and 10 bases lay between the germline ends.

The chain uses TRBV28 and TRBJ1-5; no clear D gene. CDR1 MDHEN and CDR2 SYDVKM come from the germline V gene. The V and J ends lost 2 bases and 7 bases respectively, with 12 bases between them. The CDR3 length is 14 residues. The CDR3 DNA follows: TGTGCCAGCAGTTTACCCAACCCGAGGCAGCCCCAGCATTTT. This sequence encodes CASSLPNPRQPQHF.

V usage is TRBV5-1 and J usage is TRBJ1-6; D ambiguous. Between the trimmed V and J ends, which lost 0 bases and 7 bases, there was a span of 11 bases. The CDR3 is 15 residues long. Germline CDR1 SGHRS, CDR2 YFSETQ. In DNA, the CDR3 is TGCGCCAGCAGCTTGGGAGTTGGTGCCAATTCACCCCTCCACTTT. This encodes CASSLGVGANSPLHF.